One sample yielded the 27 T cell receptor beta chains listed below, sequenced in a study of cytomegalovirus exposure and HLA in healthy donors. PCR primers comprised 60 Vbeta and 13 Jbeta primers. TCRdb's table, derived via immunoSEQ multiplex PCR, lists solely in-frame clones and lacks some. The sample has approximately 72,000 clones; roughly 86% are singletons. The sequenced sample was PBMCs. The receptors originated from a man aged 18 to 35 in good health and CMV-seronegative.

This clone was seen only a few times. V is TRBV30 and J is TRBJ1-1; 9 bases line up with TRBD1. Germline V gene sequence: CDR1 GTSNPN, CDR2 SVGIG (reference sequence). Trimming removed 4 bases from V and 5 bases from J; junction bases left unmatched: 8. The length of the CDR3 is 14 residues. CDR3 loop: CAWKLQGAWTEAFF. DNA for the CDR3: TGTGCCTGGAAGTTACAGGGGGCGTGGACTGAAGCTTTCTTT.

This rearrangement joins TRBV21-1 to TRBJ2-1; no check of the table's D call, TRBD1, against the DNA was made. TRBV21-1 has pseudogene status. The CDR3 covers 19 residues. The CDR3 nucleotides read TGTGCCAGCAGCAAAGGGGGCAGGGTTTCCCTAGGCTCCTACAATGAGCAGTTCTTC. This translates into CASSKGGRVSLGSYNEQFF.

The chain links TRBV7-9 to TRBJ2-4; no definite D call. Trimming took 5 bases from V and 9 from J, leaving 11 bases between them. In germline, CDR1 is SEHNR, CDR2 FQNEAQ (reference sequence). The length of the CDR3 is 12 residues. CDR3 region: CASSAAHGIQYF. Written as DNA, the CDR3 is TGTGCCAGCAGCGCCGCCCACGGCATTCAGTACTTC. The full variable domain, its missing parts supplied by reference TRBV7-9 and TRBJ2-4, is DTGVSQNPRHKITKRGQNVTFRCDPISEHNRLYWYRQTLGQGPEFLTYFQNEAQLEKSRLLSDRFSAERPKGSFSTLEIQRTEQGDSAMYLCASSAAHGIQYFGAGTRLSVL.

The rearrangement links TRBV14 to TRBJ2-3; TRBD2 is a possible D gene (5 bases). This CDR3 is 17 amino acids long. CDR1 and CDR2 from the germline V gene are SGHDN and FVKESK. V was trimmed by 0 bases and J by 2 bases, leaving 15 bases between them. The CDR3 DNA sequence: TGTGCCAGCAGCCAAGAATTCAGGCTAGCAACCACAGATACGCAGTATTTT. It is translated as CASSQEFRLATTDTQYF.

J is TRBJ1-2 and V is TRBV11-2, with 11 bases that match TRBD1. The trim removed 5 bases at V and 4 bases at J, leaving 9 bases unmatched. The CDR3 is made up of 16 amino acids. CDR1 is SGHAT, CDR2 FQNNGV, per germline. This CDR3 reads CASSRTGGVTTYGYTF. The CDR3 DNA sequence: TGTGCCAGCAGCCGGACAGGGGGCGTCACGACCTATGGCTACACCTTC.

The V and J genes are TRBV15 and TRBJ1-1; no clear D. Trimming pared 1 base from V and 9 bases from J, leaving 15 bases between. The germline V gene has CDR1 LNHNV and CDR2 YYDKDF (reference sequence). The CDR3 has 14 amino acids. CDR3 DNA sequence: TGTGCCACCAGCAGAGGAGATATCCCCCGCCAAGCTTTCTTT. Protein: CATSRGDIPRQAFF.

The CDR3 protein is CASSYSRISYEQYF. CDR3 DNA sequence: TGCGCCAGCAGTTATTCCAGGATTTCCTACGAGCAGTACTTC. The chain couples TRBV10-1 to TRBJ2-7; D is uncertain. Trimming removed 5 bases at V and 1 base at J, with 12 bases between. Germline CDR1 WNHNN, CDR2 SYGVQD (reference sequence). This CDR3 is 14 amino acids long.

This clone was seen a handful of times. V usage is TRBV5-6 and J usage is TRBJ1-2; tentatively, D is TRBD1 (6 bases). Germline V gives CDR1 SGHDT, CDR2 YYEEEE. CDR3 length equals 14 residues. V lost 2 bases and J 8 bases, leaving 16 bases between the germline ends. The CDR3 region is CASSFQQGRGGYTF. The CDR3 nucleotides read TGTGCCAGCAGCTTCCAACAGGGCAGGGGCGGCTACACCTTC. The full variable domain, rest sourced from reference TRBV5-6 and TRBJ1-2, is DAGVTQSPTHLIKTRGQQVTLRCSPKSGHDTVSWYQQALGQGPQFIFQYYEEEERQRGNFPDRFSGHQFPNYSSELNVNALLLGDSALYLCASSFQQGRGGYTFGSGTRLTVV.

CDR3: CASSSDRVGGYTF. For the CDR3, the DNA is TGTGCCAGCAGTTCGGACAGGGTCGGTGGCTACACCTTC. The gene calls are TRBV28 and TRBJ1-2; 8 bases are a match to TRBD1. Looked up from germline, CDR1 is MDHEN and CDR2 is SYDVKM. Trimming took 4 bases from V and 7 from J; bases not matched to a gene: 5. This CDR3 comprises 13 residues.

The rearrangement joins TRBV7-2 to TRBJ1-5, with a tentative D call TRBD1 (6 bases). Germline assignment: CDR1 SGHTA and CDR2 FQGNSA. This CDR3 is 13 amino acids long. V dropped 4 bases and J dropped 6 bases, with 10 bases sitting between them. CDR3 DNA: TGTGCCAGCAGCTGGACACAGGGTCAGCCCCAGCATTTT. This encodes CASSWTQGQPQHF.

The chain carries TRBV18 and TRBJ1-2; 8 bases are a match to TRBD1. The V segment lost 5 bases and the J segment 4 bases; nucleotides outside the gene matches: 6. This CDR3 spans 14 amino acids. Germline CDR1 KGHSH, CDR2 LQKENI. CDR3 sequence reads: CASSSRTGPYGYTF. For the CDR3, the DNA is TGTGCCAGCTCATCCAGGACAGGGCCCTATGGCTACACCTTC.

The chain combines TRBV4-1 with TRBJ1-1; possibly TRBD1 for D (5 bases). Trimming cost V 0 bases and J 8 bases, with 13 bases left between them. The CDR3 length is 14 residues. Germline V lookup: CDR1 MGHRA, CDR2 YSYEKL. The CDR3 spells CASSQDPGGDEAFF. As DNA, the CDR3 is TGCGCCAGCAGCCAAGATCCAGGAGGGGACGAAGCTTTCTTT.

The gene calls are TRBV6-6 and TRBJ1-2, with D possibly being TRBD1 (6 bases). In germline, CDR1 is MNHNY, CDR2 SVGAGI (reference sequence). Trimming took 0 bases from V and 6 from J, leaving 14 bases between them. This CDR3 comprises 15 residues. The CDR3, as DNA: TGTGCCAGCAGTTACTCGATGACTGAGGGGGATGGCTACACCTTC. Translated, it gives CASSYSMTEGDGYTF.

The chain has TRBV7-8 and TRBJ1-2, with 10 bases fitting TRBD1. The germline V gene encodes CDR1 SGHVS and CDR2 FQNEAQ. The V gene end was trimmed by 2 bases and the J gene end by 5 bases; junction bases not matched to a gene: 5. This CDR3 comprises 15 residues. In DNA, the CDR3 is TGTGCCAGCAGCTTAAAACCGGGACAGGGGTATGGCTACACCTTC. This translates into CASSLKPGQGYGYTF. The full variable domain, rest sourced from reference TRBV7-8 and TRBJ1-2, is GAGVSQSPRYKVAKRGQDVALRCDPISGHVSLFWYQQALGQGPEFLTYFQNEAQLDKSGLPSDRFFAERPEGSVSTLKIQRTQQEDSAVYLCASSLKPGQGYGYTFGSGTRLTVV.

The chain joins TRBV9 to TRBJ2-1; D possibly corresponds to TRBD2 (5 bases). Germline assignment: CDR1 SGDLS and CDR2 YYNGEE. Deletions cut 1 base from V and 4 bases from J, with 18 bases between. CDR3 length: 17 amino acids. The CDR3 region is CASSVLASSSPYNEQFF. The CDR3, as DNA: TGTGCCAGCAGCGTATTGGCTAGCTCTTCCCCATACAATGAGCAGTTCTTC.

The chain is built from TRBV28 and TRBJ1-1; perhaps TRBD1 as D (5 bases). Germline CDR1 MDHEN, CDR2 SYDVKM. CDR3 length: 17 amino acids. Deletions cut 3 bases from V and 1 base from J, with 18 bases between. For the CDR3, the DNA is TGTGCCAGCAGTTTTTTATACAGGAGCCATAAGAACACTGAAGCTTTCTTT. Translation gives CASSFLYRSHKNTEAFF.

V usage is TRBV5-1 and J usage is TRBJ2-3, with TRBD2 identical over 11 bases. CDR1 is SGHRS and CDR2 is YFSETQ in the germline V gene. The junction had 9 bases not matched to a gene; V was cut back by 0 bases and J by 3 bases. This CDR3 comprises 18 residues. CDR3 sequence (DNA): TGCGCCAGCAGCTTGGGGCTAGCGGGAGGTCCTAGTACAGATACGCAGTATTTT. The encoded protein is CASSLGLAGGPSTDTQYF.

In this sample, this clone turned up a few times. The chain uses TRBV12-5 and TRBJ2-2, with TRBD2 matching 10 bases. J was trimmed by 8 bases and V by 0 bases; bases with no gene match: 3. The CDR3 totals 15 residues. CDR1 is LGHNT, CDR2 FRNRAP, per germline. The CDR3 is CASGLVLAGAGELFF. In DNA, the CDR3 is TGTGCTAGTGGTTTGGTCCTAGCGGGGGCTGGGGAGCTGTTTTTT.

The genes are TRBV30 and TRBJ1-1, with D perhaps TRBD1 (6 bases). V was cut by 4 bases and J by 0 bases, with 9 bases left in between. Germline assignment: CDR1 GTSNPN and CDR2 SVGIG (reference sequence). This CDR3 is built from 13 residues. The CDR3: CAWKGGVNTEAFF. In DNA form, the CDR3 reads TGTGCCTGGAAGGGGGGGGTGAACACTGAAGCTTTCTTT.

The V gene is TRBV7-2, the J gene TRBJ2-5; 8 nucleotides line up with TRBD2. With the DNA end fitting TRBJ2-7 better, the J assignment may be wrong. Germline V gene lookup returns CDR1 SGHTA and CDR2 FQGNSA. This CDR3 contains 19 residues. CDR3 coding DNA: TGTGCCAGCAGCTTAAGAGGTCGGGCTACAGCGGGAGAAGGGAACGAGCAGTACTTC. Translation gives CASSLRGRATAGEGNEQYF.

This chain uses TRBV5-6 with TRBJ1-4; weak D call: TRBD1 (5 bases). Germline assignment: CDR1 SGHDT and CDR2 YYEEEE. The CDR3 extends over 13 amino acids. The germline V and J ends were trimmed by 4 bases and 7 bases, with 11 bases remaining between them. DNA of the CDR3: TGTGCCAGCAGCACCAGACAGAGTGAAAAACTGTTTTTT. As protein: CASSTRQSEKLFF.

This clone was seen a handful of times. The CDR3 DNA sequence: TGTGCAAGTCGCTTTGGGTGGGGGCAGTCCAAGCGCTACGAGCAGTACTTC. Its protein is CASRFGWGQSKRYEQYF. This sequence joins TRBV12-2 and TRBJ2-7; the D call of TRBD1 is as the table states it, not checked on the DNA. TRBV12-2 is flagged as a pseudogene. There are 17 residues in the CDR3.

This chain's CDR3 is CASSLGRVSYEQYF. The CDR3 nucleotides are TGTGCCAGCAGCTTAGGCAGGGTGTCCTACGAGCAGTACTTC. The chain links TRBV7-2 to TRBJ2-7; D is perhaps TRBD1 (5 bases). The CDR3 has 14 amino acids. Germline loops: CDR1 SGHTA, CDR2 FQGNSA. The ends were cut back, 1 base at V and 1 base at J, with 8 bases in the middle. Filled out from reference TRBV7-2 and TRBJ2-7, the complete variable domain reads GAGVSQSPSNKVTEKGKDVELRCDPISGHTALYWYRQSLGQGLEFLIYFQGNSAPDKSGLPSDRFSAERTGGSVSTLTIQRTQQEDSAVYLCASSLGRVSYEQYFGPGTRLTVT.

This clone came up a few times. The chain recombines TRBV19 with TRBJ1-1; tentative D call: TRBD1 (6 bases). Trimming stripped 5 bases from V and 1 base from J, with 17 bases between. The germline V gene encodes CDR1 LNHDA and CDR2 SQIVND (reference sequence). The CDR3 runs 16 residues. Here the CDR3 reads CASSPWTGTRNTEAFF. In nucleotides, the CDR3 is TGTGCCAGTAGTCCTTGGACCGGGACAAGGAACACTGAAGCTTTCTTT.

The chain couples TRBV28 to TRBJ1-2; unclear D gene. The CDR3 loop spans 13 amino acids. Trimming took 5 bases from V and 8 from J, leaving 15 bases between them. The V gene's germline CDR1 is MDHEN and CDR2 SYDVKM. The CDR3, as DNA: TGTGCCAGCAGTCCCCGGGGAGTATACGGCTACACCTTC. It is translated as CASSPRGVYGYTF.

The sample holds one count of this clone. V usage is TRBV4-1 and J usage is TRBJ2-3; the D gene is possibly TRBD2 (6 bases). The CDR3 consists of 16 residues. CDR1 is MGHRA and CDR2 is YSYEKL in the germline V gene. V lost 0 bases, J lost 6 bases, and 16 bases lay in between. CDR3 DNA sequence: TGCGCCAGCAGCCAAGATGGCGGGTATGCGGGGGATACGCAGTATTTT. Encoded protein: CASSQDGGYAGDTQYF.

This chain joins TRBV7-2 and TRBJ2-7; D is perhaps TRBD2 (5 bases). The V and J ends lost 1 base and 7 bases respectively, with 11 bases between them. This CDR3 comprises 13 residues. Germline loops: CDR1 SGHTA, CDR2 FQGNSA. The CDR3 spells CASSLVSQREQYF. The CDR3 nucleotides are TGTGCCAGCAGCTTAGTGAGTCAGCGGGAGCAGTACTTC. The variable domain in full, with the rest retrieved from reference TRBV7-2 and TRBJ2-7, is GAGVSQSPSNKVTEKGKDVELRCDPISGHTALYWYRQSLGQGLEFLIYFQGNSAPDKSGLPSDRFSAERTGGSVSTLTIQRTQQEDSAVYLCASSLVSQREQYFGPGTRLTVT.